The sequence of this TCR beta chain was determined in a study of T cell responses to AZD1222 COVID-19 vaccine. TCRdb keeps only in-frame clones here, not all; method: immunoSEQ multiplex PCR. This table holds fewer than 100,000 clones, 88% found once. Study conclusions and caveats: At 160-218 and 743-854, vaccine-associated CD4 TCRs were dominant, and they spanned spike. Possibly, clonal diversity was underestimated; donors were largely white British and included more females. At baseline, just five to seven AZD1222 recipients tested seropositive. Repertoires in all cases were sampled only once the peak T cell response had passed.

To note about this clone: The antigen remains unidentified.

The CDR3 is 13 amino acids. V shed 6 bases, J shed 7 bases, and the junction held 8 bases outside the gene matches. Germline CDR1 reads SQVTM; CDR2 reads ANQGSEA. This sequence joins TRBV29-1 and TRBJ2-1, with 8 positions matching TRBD1. This clonotype was sampled from an adult who received the AZD1222 COVID-19 vaccine. This sample comprised peripheral blood, obtained 28 days after the second AZD1222 dose. The CDR3 is CSVAGTGVNEQFF. For the CDR3, the DNA is TGCAGCGTCGCCGGGACAGGAGTGAATGAGCAGTTCTTC.